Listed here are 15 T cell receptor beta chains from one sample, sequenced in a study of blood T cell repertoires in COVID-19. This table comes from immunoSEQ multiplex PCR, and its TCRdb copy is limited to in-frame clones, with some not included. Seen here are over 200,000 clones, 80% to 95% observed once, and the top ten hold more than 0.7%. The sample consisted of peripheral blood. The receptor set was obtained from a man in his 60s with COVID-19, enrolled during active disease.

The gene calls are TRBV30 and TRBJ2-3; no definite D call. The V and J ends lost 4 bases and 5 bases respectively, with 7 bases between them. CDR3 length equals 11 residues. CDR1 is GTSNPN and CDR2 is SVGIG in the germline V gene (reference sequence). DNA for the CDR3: TGTGCCTGGACCAACGGAGATACGCAGTATTTT. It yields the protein CAWTNGDTQYF.

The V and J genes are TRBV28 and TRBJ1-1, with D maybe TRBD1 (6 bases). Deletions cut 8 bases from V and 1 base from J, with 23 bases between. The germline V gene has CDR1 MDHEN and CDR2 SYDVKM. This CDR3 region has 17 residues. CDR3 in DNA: TGTGCCAGCGGACGCCCCCCGGGGGGGGCGGGGAACACTGAAGCTTTCTTT. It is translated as CASGRPPGGAGNTEAFF.

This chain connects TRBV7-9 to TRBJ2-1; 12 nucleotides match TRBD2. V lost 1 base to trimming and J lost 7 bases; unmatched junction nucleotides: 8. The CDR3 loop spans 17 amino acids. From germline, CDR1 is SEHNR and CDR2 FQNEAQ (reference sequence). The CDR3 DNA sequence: TGTGCCAGCAGCTTAGGCGTAACTAGCGGGAGGTCAAATGAGCAGTTCTTC. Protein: CASSLGVTSGRSNEQFF.

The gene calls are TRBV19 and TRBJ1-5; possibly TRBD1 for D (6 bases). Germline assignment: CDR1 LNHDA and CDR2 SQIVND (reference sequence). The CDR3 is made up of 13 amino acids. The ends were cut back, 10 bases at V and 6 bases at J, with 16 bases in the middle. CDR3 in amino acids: CATKRGASQPQHF. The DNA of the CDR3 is TGTGCCACTAAACGGGGGGCGAGTCAGCCCCAGCATTTT.

The CDR3 bases are TGTGCCAGCAGCGTGGCTCAGGGGAGCACTGAAGCTTTCTTT. It codes for CASSVAQGSTEAFF. The rearrangement uses TRBV9 and TRBJ1-1; D perhaps matches TRBD1 (6 bases). V lost 2 bases to trimming and J lost 4 bases, with 12 bases between them. Germline loops: CDR1 SGDLS, CDR2 YYNGEE. The CDR3 loop spans 14 amino acids.

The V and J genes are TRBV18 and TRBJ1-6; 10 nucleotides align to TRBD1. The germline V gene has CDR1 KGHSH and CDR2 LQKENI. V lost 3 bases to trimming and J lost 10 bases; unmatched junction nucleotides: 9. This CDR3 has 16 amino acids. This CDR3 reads CASSPTVTGGPSPLHF. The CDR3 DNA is TGTGCCAGCTCACCGACTGTGACAGGGGGCCCCTCACCCCTCCACTTT.

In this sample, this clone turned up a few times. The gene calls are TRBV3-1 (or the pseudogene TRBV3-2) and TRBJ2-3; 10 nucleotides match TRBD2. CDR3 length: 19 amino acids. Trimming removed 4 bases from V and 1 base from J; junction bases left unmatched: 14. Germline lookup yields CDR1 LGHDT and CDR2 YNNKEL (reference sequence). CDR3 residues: CASSRRRASGGPRTDTQYF. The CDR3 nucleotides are TGTGCCAGCAGCCGTAGACGGGCTAGCGGGGGCCCGCGCACAGATACGCAGTATTTT.

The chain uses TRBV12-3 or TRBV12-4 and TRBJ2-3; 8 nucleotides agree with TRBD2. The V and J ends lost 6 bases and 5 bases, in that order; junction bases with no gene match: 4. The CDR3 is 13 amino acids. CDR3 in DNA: TGTGCCAGCAGGGCGGGAGGCCGAGATACGCAGTATTTT. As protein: CASRAGGRDTQYF.

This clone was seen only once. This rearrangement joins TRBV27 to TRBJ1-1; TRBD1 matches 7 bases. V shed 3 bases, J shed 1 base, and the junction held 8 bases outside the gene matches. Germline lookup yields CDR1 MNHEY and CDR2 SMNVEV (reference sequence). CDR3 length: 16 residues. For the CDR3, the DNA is TGTGCCAGCAGTTTTCGCTGGACAGGCCAGAACACTGAAGCTTTCTTT. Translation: CASSFRWTGQNTEAFF.

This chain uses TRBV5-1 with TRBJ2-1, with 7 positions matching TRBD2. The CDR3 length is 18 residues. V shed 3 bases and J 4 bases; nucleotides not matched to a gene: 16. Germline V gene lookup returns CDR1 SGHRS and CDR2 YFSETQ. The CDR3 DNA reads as TGCGCCAGCAGCTCCACCACCCTAGCGGTGAGGACTTACAATGAGCAGTTCTTC. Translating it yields CASSSTTLAVRTYNEQFF.

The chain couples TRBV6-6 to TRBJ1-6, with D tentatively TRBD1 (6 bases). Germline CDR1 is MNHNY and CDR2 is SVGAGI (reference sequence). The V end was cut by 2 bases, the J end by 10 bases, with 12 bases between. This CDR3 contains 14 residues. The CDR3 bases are TGTGCCAGCAGTTACCCAGAAAGGGGGTCACCCCTCCACTTT. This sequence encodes CASSYPERGSPLHF.

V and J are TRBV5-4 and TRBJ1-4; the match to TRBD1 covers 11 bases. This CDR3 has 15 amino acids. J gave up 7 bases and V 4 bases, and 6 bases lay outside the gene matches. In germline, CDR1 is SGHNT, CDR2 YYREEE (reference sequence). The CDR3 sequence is CASSAPGQGVEKLFF. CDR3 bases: TGTGCCAGCAGCGCCCCGGGACAGGGGGTTGAAAAACTGTTTTTT.

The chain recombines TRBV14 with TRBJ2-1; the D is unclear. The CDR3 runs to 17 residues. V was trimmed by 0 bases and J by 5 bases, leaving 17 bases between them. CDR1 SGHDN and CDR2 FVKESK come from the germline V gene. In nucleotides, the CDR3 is TGTGCCAGCAGCCAAGATTCCAACTCGGAGTGGGACAATGAGCAGTTCTTC. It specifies CASSQDSNSEWDNEQFF.

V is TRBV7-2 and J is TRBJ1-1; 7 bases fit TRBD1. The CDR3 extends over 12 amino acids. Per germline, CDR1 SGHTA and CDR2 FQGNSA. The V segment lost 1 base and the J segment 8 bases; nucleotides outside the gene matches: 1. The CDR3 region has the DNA TGTGCCAGCAGCTTAGTGACAGGGGAAGCTTTCTTT. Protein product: CASSLVTGEAFF.

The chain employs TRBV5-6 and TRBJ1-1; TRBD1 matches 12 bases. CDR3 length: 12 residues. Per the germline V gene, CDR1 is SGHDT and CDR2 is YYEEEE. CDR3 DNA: TGTGTGGGACAGGGGGCGAACACTGAAGCTTTCTTT. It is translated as CVGQGANTEAFF.